This T cell receptor beta chain comes out of a study of T-cell reconstitution after alpha-beta-depleted transplantation in children. V lost 0 bases, J lost 2 bases, and 7 bases stayed unmatched. In germline, CDR1 is LNHNV, CDR2 YYDKDF (reference sequence). The CDR3 totals 16 residues. This clonotype was seen repeatedly, ten times or more. TCRbeta library construction was performed incorporating unique molecular identifiers. TCRdb reprocessed the PCR reads via MiXCR and lists one record per CDR3 protein. The sample lists some 240,000 distinct CDR3 sequences, 9% to 10% occurring once. The chain combines TRBV15 with TRBJ2-7; 7 bases fit TRBD2. This TCR was sampled from a human donor who donated a stem cell graft to a child with SCID. The sequences come from PBMCs from the stem cell graft donor, collected from the stem cell graft. This CDR3 is CATSRDRGGSPYEQYF. The CDR3 bases are TGTGCCACCAGCAGAGATCGCGGGGGAAGCCCCTACGAGCAGTACTTC. The full variable domain, with the rest looked up from reference TRBV15 and TRBJ2-7, is DAMVIQNPRYQVTQFGKPVTLSCSQTLNHNVMYWYQQKSSQAPKLLFHYYDKDFNNEADTPDNFQSRRPNTSFCFLDIRSPGLGDTAMYLCATSRDRGGSPYEQYFGPGTRLTVT.